Listed here are 25 T cell receptor beta chains from one sample, sequenced in a study of blood T cell repertoires in COVID-19. Assay: immunoSEQ multiplex PCR; the TCRdb copy retains only in-frame clones and omits some. The sample contains 72,000 or so clones, roughly 82% of which appear only once. The material sequenced was peripheral blood. These receptors all stem from a man at least 80 years old with active COVID-19.

This chain connects TRBV27 to TRBJ1-1, with unresolved D. Germline V gene lookup returns CDR1 MNHEY and CDR2 SMNVEV (reference sequence). V was cut by 2 bases and J by 3 bases, with 7 bases left in between. This CDR3 is 13 amino acids long. DNA for the CDR3: TGTGCCAGCAGTTTAATGCGGGACACTGAAGCTTTCTTT. Protein product: CASSLMRDTEAFF.

The chain couples TRBV19 to TRBJ2-1, with D perhaps matching TRBD1 (10 bases). CDR3 size: 17 residues. Germline V gives CDR1 LNHDA, CDR2 SQIVND (reference sequence). With 2 bases removed from V and 6 bases from J, the gap between germline ends came to 20 bases. The CDR3 here is CASSIRSGGTGVNEQFF. In DNA, the CDR3 is TGTGCCAGTAGTATAAGAAGCGGGGGGACAGGGGTCAATGAGCAGTTCTTC.

In this sample, this clone turned up a few times. The V call is TRBV11-3, the J call TRBJ2-3; D may be TRBD2 (5 bases). Between the trimmed V and J ends, which lost 3 bases and 8 bases, there was a span of 6 bases. Germline CDR1 and CDR2: SGHNT and YENEEA. This CDR3 has 11 residues. The CDR3 DNA reads as TGTGCCAGCAGCTTCGGACTTACGCAGTATTTT. As protein: CASSFGLTQYF.

The chain combines TRBV18 with TRBJ2-2, with 10 positions matching TRBD1. Germline V lookup: CDR1 KGHSH, CDR2 LQKENI. The CDR3 covers 14 residues. V gave up 6 bases and J gave up 7 bases; unmatched junction bases: 5. This CDR3 reads CASSPDRGNGELFF. The CDR3 DNA is TGTGCCAGCTCTCCGGACAGGGGGAACGGGGAGCTGTTTTTT.

The V gene is TRBV2, the J gene TRBJ1-6; the match to TRBD1 covers 10 bases. After removal of 6 bases from V and 10 bases from J, the junction contained 9 bases not matched to a gene. Germline CDR1 and CDR2: SNHLY and FYNNEI. CDR3 size: 15 residues. CDR3 amino acids: CASRSPGQGLSPLHF. The CDR3 region has the DNA TGTGCCAGCAGGTCACCGGGACAGGGGTTATCACCCCTCCACTTT.

The V call is TRBV12-3 or TRBV12-4, the J call TRBJ2-1; the match to TRBD2 covers 8 bases. The CDR3 consists of 13 residues. J lost 5 bases, V lost 4 bases, and 1 base had no gene match. The CDR3 loop reads CASSWGLDNEQFF. The CDR3 nucleotides are TGTGCCAGCAGTTGGGGACTAGACAATGAGCAGTTCTTC.

This clone is medium-sized. This chain links TRBV2 with TRBJ1-1; a possible D gene is TRBD1 (6 bases). Trimming pared 3 bases from V and 0 bases from J, leaving 17 bases between. This CDR3 has 17 amino acids. From germline, CDR1 is SNHLY and CDR2 FYNNEI. The CDR3 spells CASSEGQGLGMNTEAFF. The DNA of the CDR3 is TGTGCCAGCAGTGAGGGGCAGGGGCTAGGAATGAACACTGAAGCTTTCTTT.

The chain combines TRBV2 with TRBJ1-6, with D unresolved. The ends were cut back, 5 bases at V and 8 bases at J, with 10 bases in the middle. In germline, CDR1 is SNHLY, CDR2 FYNNEI. This CDR3 contains 13 residues. The DNA of the CDR3 is TGTGCCAGCAGTCGGTTTCCTGATTCACCCCTCCACTTT. Encoded protein: CASSRFPDSPLHF.

CDR3 amino acids: CASTLDPRGNTEAFF. CDR3 coding DNA: TGTGCCAGTACCTTGGATCCCAGGGGGAACACTGAAGCTTTCTTT. V is TRBV19 and J is TRBJ1-1; D is perhaps TRBD1 (6 bases). The CDR3 contains 15 residues. CDR1 is LNHDA and CDR2 is SQIVND in the germline V gene (reference sequence). V lost 7 bases and J lost 1, with 16 bases in between.

The gene calls are TRBV12-3 or TRBV12-4 and TRBJ1-2; 9 bases line up with TRBD1. V was clipped by 5 bases and J by 2 bases; unmatched bases: 0. CDR3 length equals 13 residues. The CDR3 here is CASSDRGNYGYTF. Here the CDR3 DNA reads TGTGCCAGCAGTGACAGGGGGAACTATGGCTACACCTTC.

The chain links TRBV4-3 to TRBJ2-3; 9 positions match TRBD2. This CDR3 contains 18 residues. With V trimmed by 3 bases and J by 3 bases, 13 bases remained unmatched. Germline V gene lookup returns CDR1 LGHNA and CDR2 YSLEER. The CDR3 DNA sequence: TGCGCCAGCAGCCAGAGGGTGTTGGGCGGGGGGGCGACAGATACGCAGTATTTT. Protein: CASSQRVLGGGATDTQYF.

The chain recombines TRBV29-1 with TRBJ1-1, with a weak D call TRBD1 (6 bases). From germline, CDR1 is SQVTM and CDR2 ANQGSEA. The CDR3 loop spans 12 amino acids. The chain's CDR3 is CSVTSGLRGTFF. In DNA form, the CDR3 reads TGCAGTGTAACATCGGGACTAAGGGGGACTTTCTTT.

The rearrangement joins TRBV18 to TRBJ1-6, with 9 bases that match TRBD1. In germline, CDR1 is KGHSH, CDR2 LQKENI. The V and J ends lost 5 bases and 10 bases, in that order; junction bases with no gene match: 9. The CDR3 consists of 15 residues. DNA for the CDR3: TGTGCCAGCTCATCTCCGGGACAGGGTAGCTCACCCCTCCACTTT. Amino acid sequence: CASSSPGQGSSPLHF.

The chain employs TRBV27 and TRBJ1-4, with 10 bases lining up with TRBD1. V shed 6 bases, J shed 7 bases, and the junction held 5 bases outside the gene matches. The CDR3 length is 14 residues. Germline V gene data show CDR1 as MNHEY and CDR2 as SMNVEV (reference sequence). In nucleotides, the CDR3 is TGTGCCAGCAGGCCGGGACAGGGGTTTGAAAAACTGTTTTTT. As protein: CASRPGQGFEKLFF.

For this clone: At one end, the junction sequence differs from germline, possibly due to a read error. The chain has TRBV7-7 and TRBJ2-2, with 8 bases that match TRBD1. Germline lookup yields CDR1 SSHAT and CDR2 FNYEAQ (reference sequence). This CDR3 contains 15 residues. CDR3 DNA: TGTGCCAGCAGCGTAACAGGGGGGAACTCCGGGGAGCTGTTTTTT. Protein product: CASSVTGGNSGELFF.

This sequence joins TRBV7-3 and TRBJ2-1; D not certain. CDR3 length: 11 residues. Trimming removed 2 bases at V and 8 bases at J, with 4 bases between. CDR1 and CDR2 from the germline V gene are SGHTA and FQGTGA. CDR3 in amino acids: CASSLYYEQFF. CDR3 nucleotides: TGTGCCAGCAGCTTATACTATGAGCAGTTCTTC.

This chain joins TRBV12-5 and TRBJ2-3; TRBD2 matches 10 bases. The CDR3 runs 15 residues. CDR1 and CDR2 from the germline V gene are LGHNT and FRNRAP. Trimming at V came to 3 bases and at J to 1 base, leaving 1 base not matched to a gene. Here the CDR3 reads CASGFGTSGTDTQYF. The CDR3 DNA sequence: TGTGCTAGTGGTTTTGGGACTAGCGGCACAGATACGCAGTATTTT. Full variable domain (rest looked up from reference TRBV12-5 and TRBJ2-3): DARVTQTPRHKVTEMGQEVTMRCQPILGHNTVFWYRQTMMQGLELLAYFRNRAPLDDSGMPKDRFSAEMPDATLATLKIQPSEPRDSAVYFCASGFGTSGTDTQYFGPGTRLTVL.

The chain is built from TRBV3-1 (or the pseudogene TRBV3-2) and TRBJ2-2; a possible D gene is TRBD2 (5 bases). The germline V and J ends were trimmed by 3 bases and 5 bases, with 13 bases remaining between them. Per germline, CDR1 LGHDT and CDR2 YNNKEL (reference sequence). The CDR3 contains 15 residues. The CDR3 region has the DNA TGTGCCAGCAGCCAGGTCGGGGTGGAGACCGGGGAGCTGTTTTTT. Translated: CASSQVGVETGELFF.

V is TRBV5-1 and J is TRBJ1-4; TRBD1 matches 7 bases. Trimming took 0 bases from V and 5 from J; bases not matched to a gene: 4. CDR3 length: 15 residues. The germline gives CDR1 SGHRS, CDR2 YFSETQ. The CDR3 sequence: CASSLGGTENEKLFF. The DNA for the CDR3 is TGCGCCAGCAGCTTGGGAGGGACAGAAAATGAAAAACTGTTTTTT. Looking up the rest from reference TRBV5-1 and TRBJ1-4 gives the full variable domain: KAGVTQTPRYLIKTRGQQVTLSCSPISGHRSVSWYQQTPGQGLQFLFEYFSETQRNKGNFPGRFSGRQFSNSRSEMNVSTLELGDSALYLCASSLGGTENEKLFFGSGTQLSVL.

V and J are TRBV7-8 and TRBJ1-2; D might be TRBD1 (5 bases). This CDR3 is built from 15 residues. V lost 0 bases to trimming and J lost 3 bases, with 11 bases between them. CDR1 and CDR2 (germline): SGHVS, FQNEAQ. CDR3 sequence (DNA): TGTGCCAGCAGCTTAGCGGGGGGGATGGACTATGGCTACACCTTC. This sequence encodes CASSLAGGMDYGYTF.

This clone has only a few counts. The rearrangement joins TRBV25-1 to TRBJ2-3; TRBD2 matches at 7 bases. After removal of 4 bases from V and 4 bases from J, the junction contained 11 bases not matched to a gene. Germline lookup yields CDR1 MGHDK and CDR2 SYGVNS. This CDR3 is 16 amino acids long. The CDR3 DNA reads TGTGCCAGCAGTGGAGGACTAGTTTGGAGTTCAGATACGCAGTATTTT. Protein product: CASSGGLVWSSDTQYF.

The CDR3 reads CATSDAPGTSGGFSGELFF. The CDR3 DNA reads TGTGCCACCAGTGATGCCCCCGGGACTAGCGGGGGGTTTTCCGGGGAGCTGTTTTTT. V gene TRBV24-1 combines with J gene TRBJ2-2; 15 nucleotides match TRBD2. CDR1 KGHDR and CDR2 SFDVKD come from the germline V gene. V lost 3 bases, J lost 6 bases, and 10 bases stayed unmatched. This CDR3 spans 19 amino acids.

The rearrangement links TRBV28 to TRBJ1-3; TRBD1 matches at 7 bases. This CDR3 is 13 amino acids long. V gave up 7 bases and J gave up 4 bases; unmatched junction bases: 4. Germline assignment: CDR1 MDHEN and CDR2 SYDVKM. The CDR3 is CASKTGTGNTIYF. The CDR3 coding sequence is TGTGCCAGCAAGACAGGGACCGGAAACACCATATATTTT. Full variable domain (rest looked up from reference TRBV28 and TRBJ1-3): DVKVTQSSRYLVKRTGEKVFLECVQDMDHENMFWYRQDPGLGLRLIYFSYDVKMKEKGDIPEGYSVSREKKERFSLILESASTNQTSMYLCASKTGTGNTIYFGEGSWLTVV.

The chain uses TRBV11-2 and TRBJ1-3; no reliable D call. Trimming cost V 0 bases and J 2 bases, with 8 bases left between them. In germline, CDR1 is SGHAT, CDR2 FQNNGV. CDR3 length: 15 amino acids. The CDR3 nucleotides are TGTGCCAGCAGCTTAGATCGGGTACCTGGAAACACCATATATTTT. Amino acid sequence: CASSLDRVPGNTIYF.

This clone was seen once. The chain couples TRBV4-3 to TRBJ2-7; 9 bases map to TRBD1. V lost 0 bases and J lost 5; bases outside the gene matches: 8. CDR1 and CDR2 from the germline V gene are LGHNA and YSLEER. The CDR3 totals 16 residues. CDR3 sequence (DNA): TGCGCCAGCAGCCAAGATTGGGACAGGGAATTTAACGAGCAGTACTTC. Its translation is CASSQDWDREFNEQYF.